The next 6 T cell receptor beta chains were all read from a single sample in a study of post-analysis software for immune sequencing data (dated by TCRdb to about 2015). Study-wide findings and limitations: A handful of TRBV segments, including TRBV5-6, TRBV5-1 and TRBV20-1, were significantly more frequent in patients than controls.

The protocol used for the library was PCR. Instrument on record: Illumina HiSeq 2500. To reduce PCR and sequencing biases, unique molecular identifiers were incorporated into the TCR beta cDNA libraries. TCRdb reprocessing: public reads trimmed at Q25 with fastp, clones called with MiXCR, in-frame beta chains kept. Merged by CDR3 protein, the rows form single entries marked with the most common genes and DNA. For this sample there are 380,000 or so distinct CDR3 sequences; less than 40% appear just once. Clones ranked in the top ten supply about an eighth of the sample. The antigens of these receptors remain unknown. The specimen was blood. The receptors stem from a girl aged 10 to 17 with multiple sclerosis.

This clonotype has just a few counts. The rearrangement uses TRBV12-3 or TRBV12-4 and TRBJ1-2, with D unresolved. The CDR3 is 12 residues long. Trimming shortened V by 7 bases and J by 3 bases, and 9 bases separated the two germline ends. The CDR3 sequence: CASTKGYYGYTF. CDR3 nucleotides: TGTGCCAGCACGAAGGGTTACTATGGCTACACCTTC.

This clonotype was recorded only once. V is TRBV6-1 and J is TRBJ2-5; D not certain. The CDR3 loop spans 14 amino acids. Germline lookup yields CDR1 MNHNS and CDR2 SASEGT. V was pared by 8 bases and J by 1 base, with 14 bases between. CDR3 amino acids: CASHPGSSQETQYF. The CDR3 DNA reads as TGTGCCAGCCACCCAGGCTCCTCCCAAGAGACCCAGTACTTC.

The V gene is TRBV5-1, the J gene TRBJ2-5; the D is unclear. The germline V gene has CDR1 SGHRS and CDR2 YFSETQ. This CDR3 contains 14 residues. Trimming left V 0 bases short and J 2 bases short, with 8 bases between. The CDR3 reads CASSLGRVQETQYF. In nucleotides, the CDR3 is TGCGCCAGCAGCTTGGGGCGAGTACAAGAGACCCAGTACTTC. Based on the CDR3 plus reference TRBV5-1 and TRBJ2-5, the full variable domain is KAGVTQTPRYLIKTRGQQVTLSCSPISGHRSVSWYQQTPGQGLQFLFEYFSETQRNKGNFPGRFSGRQFSNSRSEMNVSTLELGDSALYLCASSLGRVQETQYFGPGTRLLVL.

This clonotype was counted between two and nine times. J is TRBJ2-1 and V is TRBV9; D remains ambiguous. The CDR3 is 13 amino acids. V was cut by 0 bases and J by 7 bases, with 8 bases left in between. Germline CDR1 is SGDLS and CDR2 is YYNGEE. CDR3 sequence reads: CASSVDQPNEQFF. Written as DNA, the CDR3 is TGTGCCAGCAGCGTAGATCAGCCGAATGAGCAGTTCTTC.

This clonotype was picked up a small number of times. V gene TRBV7-9 combines with J gene TRBJ1-2; TRBD1 aligns across 7 bases. The CDR3 runs to 13 residues. The trim removed 5 bases at V and 8 bases at J, leaving 8 bases unmatched. CDR1 is SEHNR, CDR2 FQNEAQ, per germline (reference sequence). The CDR3 protein is CASSPTGDIGYTF. CDR3 sequence (DNA): TGTGCCAGCAGCCCAACAGGGGATATCGGCTACACCTTC.

Concerning this clonotype itself: Germline and junction disagree at one end, which may indicate a read error. The CDR3 region is CASSMGLIYNKQFF. The CDR3 DNA reads as TGTGCCAGCAGCATGGGACTAATCTACAATAAGCAGTTCTTC. The chain uses TRBV12-3 or TRBV12-4 and TRBJ2-1; 7 bases are a match to TRBD2. The CDR3 length is 14 residues.